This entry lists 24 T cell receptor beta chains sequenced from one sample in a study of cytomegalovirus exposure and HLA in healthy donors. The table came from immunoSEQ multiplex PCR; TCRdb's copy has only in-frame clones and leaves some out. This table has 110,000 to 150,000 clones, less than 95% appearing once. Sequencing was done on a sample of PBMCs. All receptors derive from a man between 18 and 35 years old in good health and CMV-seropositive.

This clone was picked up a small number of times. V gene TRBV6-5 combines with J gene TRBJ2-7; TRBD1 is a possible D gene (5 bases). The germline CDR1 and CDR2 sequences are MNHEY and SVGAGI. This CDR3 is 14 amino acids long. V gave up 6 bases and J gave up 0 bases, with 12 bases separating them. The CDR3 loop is CASSREDNSYEQYF. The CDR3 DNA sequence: TGTGCCAGCAGCCGAGAGGACAACTCCTACGAGCAGTACTTC.

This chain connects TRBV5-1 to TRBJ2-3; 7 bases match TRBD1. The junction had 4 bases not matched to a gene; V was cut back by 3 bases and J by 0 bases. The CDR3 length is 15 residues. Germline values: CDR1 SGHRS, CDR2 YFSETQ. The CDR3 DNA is TGCGCCAGCAGCTCGGGACAGATTAGCACAGATACGCAGTATTTT. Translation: CASSSGQISTDTQYF.

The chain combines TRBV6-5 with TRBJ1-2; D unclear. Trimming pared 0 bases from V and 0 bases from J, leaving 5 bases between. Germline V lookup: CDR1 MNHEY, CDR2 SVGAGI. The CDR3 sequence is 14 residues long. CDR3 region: CASSYSGANYGYTF. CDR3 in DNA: TGTGCCAGCAGTTACTCCGGGGCTAACTATGGCTACACCTTC.

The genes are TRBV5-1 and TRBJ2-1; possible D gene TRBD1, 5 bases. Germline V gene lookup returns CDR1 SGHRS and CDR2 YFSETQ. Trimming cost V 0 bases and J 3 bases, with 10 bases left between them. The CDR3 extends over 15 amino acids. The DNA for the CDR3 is TGCGCCAGCAGCTTGGTGGCAGGGATCTACAATGAGCAGTTCTTC. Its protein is CASSLVAGIYNEQFF.

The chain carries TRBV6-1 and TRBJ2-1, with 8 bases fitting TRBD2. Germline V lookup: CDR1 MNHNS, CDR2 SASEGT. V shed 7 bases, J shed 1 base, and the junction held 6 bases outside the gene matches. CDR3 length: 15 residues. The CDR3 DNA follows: TGTGCCAGCATCATTAGCGGGGCGTCCTACAATGAGCAGTTCTTC. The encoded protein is CASIISGASYNEQFF.

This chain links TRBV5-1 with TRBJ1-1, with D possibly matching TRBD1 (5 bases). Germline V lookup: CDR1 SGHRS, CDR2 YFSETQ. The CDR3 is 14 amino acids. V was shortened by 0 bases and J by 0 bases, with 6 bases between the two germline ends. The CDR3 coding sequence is TGCGCCAGCAGCTTGGGGACAATGAACACTGAAGCTTTCTTT. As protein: CASSLGTMNTEAFF.

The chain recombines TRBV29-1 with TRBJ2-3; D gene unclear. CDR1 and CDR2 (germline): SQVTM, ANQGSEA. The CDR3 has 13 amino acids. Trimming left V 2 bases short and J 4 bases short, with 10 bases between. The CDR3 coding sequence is TGCAGCGTTGAATCTCCGGTCCCAGATACGCAGTATTTT. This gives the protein CSVESPVPDTQYF.

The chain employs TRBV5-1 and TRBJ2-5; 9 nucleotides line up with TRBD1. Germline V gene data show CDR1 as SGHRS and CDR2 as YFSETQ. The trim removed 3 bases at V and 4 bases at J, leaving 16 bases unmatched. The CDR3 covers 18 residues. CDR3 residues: CASSSGGVTGGFGETQYF. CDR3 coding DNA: TGCGCCAGCAGCTCGGGTGGGGTTACAGGGGGCTTTGGAGAGACCCAGTACTTC.

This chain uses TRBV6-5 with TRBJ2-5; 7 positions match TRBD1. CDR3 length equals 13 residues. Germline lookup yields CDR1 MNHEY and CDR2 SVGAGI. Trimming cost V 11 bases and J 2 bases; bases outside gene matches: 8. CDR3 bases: TGTGCCGCACCGGACAGGCAACAAGAGACCCAGTACTTC. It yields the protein CAAPDRQQETQYF.

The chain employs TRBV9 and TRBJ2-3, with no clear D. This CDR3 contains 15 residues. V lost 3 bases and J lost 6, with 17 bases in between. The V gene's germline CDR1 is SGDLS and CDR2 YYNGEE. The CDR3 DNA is TGTGCCAGCAGCGAGGCGGTCGTCTTTGGCGATACGCAGTATTTT. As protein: CASSEAVVFGDTQYF.

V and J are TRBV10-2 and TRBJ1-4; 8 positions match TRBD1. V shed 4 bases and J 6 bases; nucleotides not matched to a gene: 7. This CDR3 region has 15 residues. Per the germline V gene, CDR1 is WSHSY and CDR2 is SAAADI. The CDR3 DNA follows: TGCGCCAGCAGTGTTCGCGGACAGGGAGATGAAAAACTGTTTTTT. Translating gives CASSVRGQGDEKLFF.

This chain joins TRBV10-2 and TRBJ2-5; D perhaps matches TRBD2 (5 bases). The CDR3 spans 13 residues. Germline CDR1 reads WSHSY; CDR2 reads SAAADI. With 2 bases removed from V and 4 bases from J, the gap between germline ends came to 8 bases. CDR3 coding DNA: TGCGCCAGCAGTGAGGAGGGTGCAGAGACCCAGTACTTC. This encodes CASSEEGAETQYF.

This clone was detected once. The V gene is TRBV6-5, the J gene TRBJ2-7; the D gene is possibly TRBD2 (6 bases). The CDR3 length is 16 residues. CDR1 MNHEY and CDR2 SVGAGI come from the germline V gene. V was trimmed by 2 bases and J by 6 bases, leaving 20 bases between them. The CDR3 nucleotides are TGTGCCAGCAGTTACAGTATTCAGGGTGCGGGGTCCGAGCAGTACTTC. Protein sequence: CASSYSIQGAGSEQYF.

The CDR3 DNA sequence: TGTGCCAGCAGTCGGCCCCCAGGTGCCAATGAGCAGTTCTTC. Amino acid sequence: CASSRPPGANEQFF. This chain uses TRBV27 with TRBJ2-1, with D unclear. CDR3 length: 14 amino acids. Trimming cost V 5 bases and J 6 bases, with 14 bases left between them. Germline V gives CDR1 MNHEY, CDR2 SMNVEV (reference sequence).

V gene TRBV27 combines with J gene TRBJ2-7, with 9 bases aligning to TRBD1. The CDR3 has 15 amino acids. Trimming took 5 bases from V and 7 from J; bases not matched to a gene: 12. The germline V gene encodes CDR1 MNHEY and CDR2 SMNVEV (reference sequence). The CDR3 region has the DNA TGTGCCAGCAGTAAGCCGGGACAGGGATTTGGGGAGCAGTACTTC. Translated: CASSKPGQGFGEQYF.

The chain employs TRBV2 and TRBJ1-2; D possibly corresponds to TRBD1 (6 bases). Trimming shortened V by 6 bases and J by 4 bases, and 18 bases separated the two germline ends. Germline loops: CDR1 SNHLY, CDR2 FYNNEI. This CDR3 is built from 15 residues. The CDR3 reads CASRERQELFYGYTF. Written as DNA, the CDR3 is TGTGCCAGCAGGGAGAGACAGGAACTCTTCTATGGCTACACCTTC.

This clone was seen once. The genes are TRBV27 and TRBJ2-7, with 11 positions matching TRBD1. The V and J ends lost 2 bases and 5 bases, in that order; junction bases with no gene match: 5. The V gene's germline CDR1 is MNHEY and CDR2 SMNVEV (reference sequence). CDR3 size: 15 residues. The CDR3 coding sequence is TGTGCCAGCAGTTTACCAGGACAGGGGGCCCACGAGCAGTACTTC. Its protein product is CASSLPGQGAHEQYF.

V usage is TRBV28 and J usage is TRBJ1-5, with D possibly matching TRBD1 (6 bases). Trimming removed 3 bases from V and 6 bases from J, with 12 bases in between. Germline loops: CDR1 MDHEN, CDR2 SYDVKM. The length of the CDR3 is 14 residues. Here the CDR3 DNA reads TGTGCCAGCAGTTTTACCCAGGGGTTTCAGCCCCAGCATTTT. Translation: CASSFTQGFQPQHF.

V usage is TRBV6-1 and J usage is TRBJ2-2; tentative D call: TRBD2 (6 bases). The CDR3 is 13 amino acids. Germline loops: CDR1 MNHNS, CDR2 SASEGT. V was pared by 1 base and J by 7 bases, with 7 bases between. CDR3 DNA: TGTGCCAGCAGTGAAGGGAGGGTCGGGGAGCTGTTTTTT. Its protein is CASSEGRVGELFF.

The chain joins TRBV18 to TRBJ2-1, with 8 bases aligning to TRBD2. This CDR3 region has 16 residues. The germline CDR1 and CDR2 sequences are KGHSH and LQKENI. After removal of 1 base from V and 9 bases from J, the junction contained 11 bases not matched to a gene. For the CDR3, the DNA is TGTGCCAGCTCACCACTTATCACGGGAGGGCGGGGTGAGCAGTTCTTC. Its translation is CASSPLITGGRGEQFF.

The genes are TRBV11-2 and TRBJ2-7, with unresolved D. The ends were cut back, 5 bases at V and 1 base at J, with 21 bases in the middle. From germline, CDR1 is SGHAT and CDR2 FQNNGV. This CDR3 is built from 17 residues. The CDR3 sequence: CASSPFGLRRSSYEQYF. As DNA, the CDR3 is TGTGCCAGCAGCCCCTTTGGGCTCAGAAGATCTTCCTACGAGCAGTACTTC.

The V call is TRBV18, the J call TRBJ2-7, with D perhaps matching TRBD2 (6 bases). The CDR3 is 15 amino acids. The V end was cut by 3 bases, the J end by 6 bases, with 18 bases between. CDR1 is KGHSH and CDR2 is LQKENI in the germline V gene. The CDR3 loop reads CASSPGLLTGSEQYF. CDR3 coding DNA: TGTGCCAGCTCACCCGGACTTCTTACCGGGAGCGAGCAGTACTTC.

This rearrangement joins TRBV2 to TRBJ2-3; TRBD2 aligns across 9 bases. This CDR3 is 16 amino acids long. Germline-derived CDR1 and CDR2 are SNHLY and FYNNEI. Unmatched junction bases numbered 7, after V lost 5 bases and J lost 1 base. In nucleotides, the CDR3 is TGTGCCAGCAGTCCCCGGCGGGAGGGTGGCACAGATACGCAGTATTTT. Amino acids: CASSPRREGGTDTQYF.

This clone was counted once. The CDR3 DNA reads as TGTGCCAGTAGTACCGTGGGCAGCACGCCTCAAGGCACTGAAGCTTTCTTT. Translated: CASSTVGSTPQGTEAFF. The chain joins TRBV19 to TRBJ1-1, with unresolved D. Germline CDR1 LNHDA, CDR2 SQIVND (reference sequence). The CDR3 is 17 amino acids. V dropped 4 bases and J dropped 4 bases, with 22 bases sitting between them.